This TCR beta chain came from a study of T-cell reconstitution after alpha-beta-depleted transplantation in children. Unique molecular identifiers featured in how the TCRbeta library was prepared. TCRdb used MiXCR to reprocess the PCR reads, holding one entry per CDR3 protein. The sample contains roughly 200,000 distinct CDR3 sequences, approximately 10% of which appear only once. The V end was cut by 3 bases, the J end by 10 bases, with 13 bases between. CDR3 size: 14 residues. V usage is TRBV12-3 or TRBV12-4 and J usage is TRBJ1-6, with D hard to call. This receptor was obtained from a human donor who donated a stem cell graft to a child with acute lymphoblastic leukemia. The sample was PBMCs from the stem cell graft donor, taken from the stem cell graft. The CDR3 loop reads CASSFWGGESPLHF. CDR3 DNA: TGTGCCAGCAGTTTTTGGGGTGGGGAGTCACCCCTCCACTTT.